This T cell receptor beta chain was recorded in a study of T cell responses to AZD1222 COVID-19 vaccine. Study outcomes and limitations: Per reports, nearly half of all spike-specific TCRs target regions that are unmutated in variants. The repertoires were collected only after the peak T cell response.

A remark on this clone: Its target is not known.

The V and J ends lost 1 base and 7 bases, in that order; junction bases with no gene match: 4. CDR1 and CDR2 from the germline V gene are MNHEY and SVGAGI. CDR3 length: 15 residues. TCRdb keeps only in-frame clones here, not all; method: immunoSEQ multiplex PCR. The sample consists of roughly 150,000 clones, about 92% of them appearing once. The rearrangement links TRBV6-5 to TRBJ1-4; the match to TRBD1 covers 9 bases. The sequence was obtained from an adult in good health. The sequences come from peripheral blood, collected on day 0 of AZD1222 vaccination. The CDR3 coding sequence is TGTGCCAGCAGTTACTACAGGGGGCTTGGTGAAAAACTGTTTTTT. This sequence encodes CASSYYRGLGEKLFF.